This TCR beta chain was documented in a study of blood T cell repertoires in COVID-19. Study background: The cDNA or gDNA used as material had been derived from T cells, B-cell-depleted T cells, or PBMCs.

Original processing notes: For nucleated cells, counts were estimated from reference gene primer amplification. Libraries were prepared by immunoSEQ multiplex PCR; TCRdb keeps only in-frame clonotypes and omits some of them. The V and J calls and clone size come from that table; D and trimming were worked out from the DNA. The sample has under 550,000 clones; about 90% are singletons. Seattle-derived patients entered the study during active infection and were followed longitudinally. The receptor was derived from a man aged 18 to 30 with COVID-19, enrolled during active disease. The sample taken for sequencing was peripheral blood.

CDR3 in DNA: TGTGCCAGCAGCTTGGGACAGCTCTCTGGAAACACCATATATTTT. Protein sequence: CASSLGQLSGNTIYF. The rearrangement links TRBV5-6 to TRBJ1-3, with D maybe TRBD1 (5 bases). The CDR3 length is 15 residues. Trimming removed 0 bases at V and 0 bases at J, with 7 bases between. Per the germline V gene, CDR1 is SGHDT and CDR2 is YYEEEE.